A single sample gave rise to the 22 T cell receptor beta chains below, sequenced in a study of identical twins (dated by TCRdb to about 2016). Library creation used 5' RACE. Instrument on record: Illumina HiSeq 2000. TCRdb cleaned the public reads at Q25 with fastp, built clones with MiXCR and kept in-frame beta chains. Rows are unified per CDR3 protein, each entry keeping the most common DNA and genes. The table for this sample lists 100,000 or so distinct CDR3 sequences; 5.9% of them were counted only once. Approximately 12% of the sample lies in the top ten. Sequenced input: memory T cells sorted from blood. The sample's cell subset or site label is to be understood as: CD45RO+ enriched T cells. The receptors were gathered from a woman between 45 and 60 years old in good health.

This clonotype was detected ten times or more. This chain connects TRBV7-2 to TRBJ2-7, with TRBD1 matching 9 bases. Germline CDR1 is SGHTA and CDR2 is FQGNSA. The CDR3 spans 16 residues. The ends lost 5 bases at V and 4 bases at J; junction bases unmatched: 12. Here the CDR3 DNA reads TGTGCCAGCAGCACGGGACCCGGGACAGGGCCTTACGAGCAGTACTTC. Translated, it gives CASSTGPGTGPYEQYF.

This clonotype was picked up a small number of times. V usage is TRBV4-2 and J usage is TRBJ2-5, with 9 positions matching TRBD1. CDR1 is LGHNA and CDR2 is YNFKEQ in the germline V gene. Trimming cost V 3 bases and J 5 bases; bases outside gene matches: 4. The CDR3 extends over 14 amino acids. In nucleotides, the CDR3 is TGTGCCAGCAGCCAGACCGGACAGGGGGAGACCCAGTACTTC. Amino acid sequence: CASSQTGQGETQYF.

This sequence joins TRBV5-5 and TRBJ1-1, with D perhaps TRBD1 (5 bases). V gave up 0 bases and J gave up 2 bases, with 11 bases separating them. Germline loops: CDR1 SGHKS, CDR2 YYEKEE (reference sequence). The CDR3 runs 15 residues. CDR3 in amino acids: CASSLAIRANTEAFF. In DNA form, the CDR3 reads TGTGCCAGCAGCTTGGCGATCAGGGCTAACACTGAAGCTTTCTTT.

As for this clonotype: A read error is possible here, since a much larger clone lies one base away. The chain is built from TRBV12-3 or TRBV12-4 and TRBJ2-7, with D possibly being TRBD2 (5 bases). This CDR3 has 12 amino acids. The CDR3 region has the DNA TGTGCCAGCTCGGACTGGACTTACGATCAGTACGTC. Translation gives CASSDWTYDQYV.

This clonotype was detected only a few times. The chain links TRBV6-1 to TRBJ2-5; 11 bases are a match to TRBD2. Germline CDR1 reads MNHNS; CDR2 reads SASEGT. The length of the CDR3 is 15 residues. Trimming took 6 bases from V and 5 from J; bases not matched to a gene: 8. CDR3 amino acids: CASSKGVAGGETQYF. Written as DNA, the CDR3 is TGTGCCAGCAGCAAAGGAGTAGCGGGAGGGGAGACCCAGTACTTC.

This clonotype was picked up many times. The chain employs TRBV11-2 and TRBJ2-1, with a tentative D call TRBD1 (5 bases). V was shortened by 0 bases and J by 6 bases, with 9 bases between the two germline ends. CDR3 length: 14 amino acids. Germline V CDR1 and CDR2: SGHAT, FQNNGV. CDR3 in amino acids: CASSLEPRVNEQFF. CDR3 nucleotides: TGTGCCAGCAGCTTAGAACCCAGGGTCAATGAGCAGTTCTTC.

The chain is built from TRBV5-4 and TRBJ2-7, with D perhaps matching TRBD1 (5 bases). The germline V gene encodes CDR1 SGHNT and CDR2 YYREEE (reference sequence). CDR3 length: 11 amino acids. Deletions cut 3 bases from V and 6 bases from J, with 7 bases between. The CDR3 sequence is CASSSRGEQYF. Here the CDR3 DNA reads TGTGCCAGCAGCTCTAGGGGCGAGCAGTACTTC.

This clonotype was found many times. This chain connects TRBV7-8 to TRBJ2-1; 8 bases match TRBD2. CDR1 is SGHVS and CDR2 is FQNEAQ in the germline V gene. Losses at the gene ends were 5 bases for V and 3 bases for J; bases not matched to a gene: 9. The CDR3 contains 16 residues. The CDR3 DNA sequence: TGTGCCAGCAGCACATATAGCGGGATTATCTACAATGAGCAGTTCTTC. Residues: CASSTYSGIIYNEQFF.

This clonotype was observed a few times. The chain carries TRBV11-3 and TRBJ2-6, with D perhaps being TRBD1 or TRBD2 (5 bases each). The CDR3 contains 17 residues. Germline-derived CDR1 and CDR2 are SGHNT and YENEEA. V was pared by 5 bases and J by 2 bases, with 16 bases between. DNA of the CDR3: TGTGCCAGCAGCCCCGAGGGGCCCCCCACTGGGGCCAACGTCCTGACTTTC. It is translated as CASSPEGPPTGANVLTF.

This clonotype was observed at least ten times. This chain uses TRBV11-3 with TRBJ2-5, with D unresolved. CDR1 is SGHNT, CDR2 YENEEA, per germline. Deletions cut 4 bases from V and 1 base from J, with 16 bases between. The CDR3 is made up of 16 amino acids. The CDR3 spells CASSSQGLAAQETQYF. The CDR3 bases are TGTGCCAGCAGCTCCCAAGGGTTGGCGGCCCAAGAGACCCAGTACTTC. Based on the CDR3 plus reference TRBV11-3 and TRBJ2-5, the full variable domain is EAGVVQSPRYKIIEKKQPVAFWCNPISGHNTLYWYLQNLGQGPELLIRYENEEAVDDSQLPKDRFSAERLKGVDSTLKIQPAELGDSAVYLCASSSQGLAAQETQYFGPGTRLLVL.

This clonotype was observed at least ten times. V is TRBV27 and J is TRBJ1-4; D possibly corresponds to TRBD1 (5 bases). CDR3 length: 14 amino acids. The V end was cut by 5 bases, the J end by 8 bases, with 15 bases between. Per germline, CDR1 MNHEY and CDR2 SMNVEV (reference sequence). CDR3 bases: TGTGCCAGCAGTCGGGGCAGCTGGGGGGAAAAACTGTTTTTT. Its protein is CASSRGSWGEKLFF.

This clonotype was picked up a small number of times. The V gene is TRBV6-1, the J gene TRBJ2-7; D unresolved. CDR3 length: 14 residues. Germline V gene sequence: CDR1 MNHNS, CDR2 SASEGT. Between the trimmed V and J ends, which lost 8 bases and 2 bases, there was a span of 16 bases. The CDR3 DNA is TGTGCCAGCGGAACAGAATTCGGGCCCTACGAGCAGTACTTC. Translated: CASGTEFGPYEQYF.

This clonotype appeared many times. This sequence joins TRBV20-1 and TRBJ2-5; 9 nucleotides line up with TRBD2. CDR3 size: 15 residues. V was pared by 3 bases and J by 5 bases, with 10 bases of the junction left unmatched. The V gene's germline CDR1 is DFQATT and CDR2 SNEGSKA (reference sequence). CDR3 coding DNA: TGCAGTGCTAGTTTTGGACTAGCGTTCCAGGAGACCCAGTACTTC. It translates to CSASFGLAFQETQYF.

This clonotype has ten or more counts. V usage is TRBV11-2 and J usage is TRBJ2-2; 7 positions agree with TRBD2. The CDR3 extends over 16 amino acids. Germline lookup yields CDR1 SGHAT and CDR2 FQNNGV. The trim removed 5 bases at V and 0 bases at J, leaving 6 bases unmatched. The CDR3, as DNA: TGTGCCAGCAGCACGGCCGGGACTACGAACACCGGGGAGCTGTTTTTT. Amino acids: CASSTAGTTNTGELFF.

This clonotype was seen repeatedly, ten times or more. The chain is built from TRBV20-1 and TRBJ1-2; the D gene is possibly TRBD1 (5 bases). This CDR3 contains 14 residues. Germline CDR1 reads DFQATT; CDR2 reads SNEGSKA (reference sequence). Trimming removed 5 bases from V and 2 bases from J, with 15 bases in between. The CDR3 here is CSAQDHAGNYGYTF. As DNA, the CDR3 is TGCAGTGCTCAAGATCACGCAGGGAACTATGGCTACACCTTC.

This clonotype was detected many times. This sequence joins TRBV7-6 and TRBJ2-1, with D tentatively TRBD2 (6 bases). There are 17 residues in the CDR3. Germline V gene lookup returns CDR1 SGHVS and CDR2 FNYEAQ. V was trimmed by 3 bases and J by 7 bases, leaving 22 bases between them. As DNA, the CDR3 is TGTGCCAGCAGCTTGGGCCAGGGACTTCAGATTAGTAATGAGCAGTTCTTC. Amino acid sequence: CASSLGQGLQISNEQFF.

This clonotype was recorded many times. DNA for the CDR3: TGTGCCAGCAGCCCCTCCGGGACAGGGGGCACCGGGGAGCTGTTTTTT. Encoded protein: CASSPSGTGGTGELFF. This chain uses TRBV16 with TRBJ2-2; 11 positions match TRBD1. Trimming cost V 4 bases and J 4 bases; bases outside gene matches: 5. Germline V CDR1 and CDR2: KGHSY, FQNENV. The CDR3 runs to 16 residues.

This clonotype has a count of ten or more. CDR3 protein: CATSAPTGGSYNEQFF. The CDR3 DNA reads as TGTGCCACCAGTGCTCCGACAGGGGGGTCCTACAATGAGCAGTTCTTC. The genes are TRBV24-1 and TRBJ2-1; 9 bases match TRBD1. This CDR3 is 16 amino acids long. Germline-derived CDR1 and CDR2 are KGHDR and SFDVKD. Trimming removed 5 bases from V and 1 base from J; junction bases left unmatched: 5.

The rearrangement uses TRBV5-1 and TRBJ2-7; TRBD1 matches 7 bases. Looked up from germline, CDR1 is SGHRS and CDR2 is YFSETQ. The CDR3 spans 14 residues. V shed 6 bases, J shed 3 bases, and the junction held 9 bases outside the gene matches. The CDR3 DNA follows: TGCGCCAGCACACGGGACAGACTAAGCTACGAGCAGTACTTC. Translated: CASTRDRLSYEQYF.

The V gene is TRBV3-1, the J gene TRBJ2-1; 8 positions agree with TRBD2. Germline loops: CDR1 LGHDT, CDR2 YNNKEL (reference sequence). The V and J ends lost 0 bases and 13 bases, in that order; junction bases with no gene match: 11. The length of the CDR3 is 15 residues. The CDR3 is CASSQDSGLASYQFF. The CDR3 nucleotides are TGTGCCAGCAGCCAAGACTCAGGACTAGCTTCTTATCAGTTCTTC.

This clonotype was counted between two and nine times. V and J are TRBV7-9 and TRBJ2-1, with 12 bases lining up with TRBD2. The CDR3 covers 15 residues. Germline V gene data show CDR1 as SEHNR and CDR2 as FQNEAQ (reference sequence). The V gene end was trimmed by 5 bases and the J gene end by 6 bases; junction bases not matched to a gene: 5. This CDR3 reads CASSRGLAGLNEQFF. The CDR3 nucleotides read TGTGCCAGCAGCAGGGGACTAGCGGGCCTCAATGAGCAGTTCTTC. Drawing the rest from reference TRBV7-9 and TRBJ2-1, the complete variable domain is DTGVSQNPRHKITKRGQNVTFRCDPISEHNRLYWYRQTLGQGPEFLTYFQNEAQLEKSRLLSDRFSAERPKGSFSTLEIQRTEQGDSAMYLCASSRGLAGLNEQFFGPGTRLTVL.

This clonotype was counted ten times or more. This chain links TRBV4-1 with TRBJ2-2; TRBD2 matches at 7 bases. The germline gives CDR1 MGHRA, CDR2 YSYEKL. The junction had 6 bases not matched to a gene; V was cut back by 1 base and J by 4 bases. The CDR3 length is 16 residues. The CDR3 region has the DNA TGCGCCAGCAGCCAAGCGGCGGGAGTTGGCACCGGGGAGCTGTTTTTT. Protein product: CASSQAAGVGTGELFF.